The 27 T cell receptor beta chains below were found in one sample sequenced in a study of T-cell memory formation after mild COVID-19. TCRdb itself ran the 5' RACE reads through MiXCR, one entry per CDR3 protein. Of about 120,000 distinct CDR3 sequences detected, 15% to 20% appear once; the ten largest clones hold approximately 15%. Sample: PBMCs or a T cell subset sorted from them (not recorded which). The source is an adult woman who had mild COVID-19 (a few samples of this study predate the infection). Cell type and time point are not known.

The genes are TRBV5-6 and TRBJ2-2; D is uncertain. Trimming cost V 3 bases and J 4 bases, with 4 bases left between them. Germline values: CDR1 SGHDT, CDR2 YYEEEE. This CDR3 region has 12 residues. The CDR3 coding sequence is TGTGCCAGCAGCTCCACCACCGGGGAGCTGTTTTTT. Its protein is CASSSTTGELFF. Using reference TRBV5-6 and TRBJ2-2 for the parts outside the CDR3, the full variable domain is DAGVTQSPTHLIKTRGQQVTLRCSPKSGHDTVSWYQQALGQGPQFIFQYYEEEERQRGNFPDRFSGHQFPNYSSELNVNALLLGDSALYLCASSSTTGELFFGEGSRLTVL.

V usage is TRBV20-1 and J usage is TRBJ2-1, with D possibly matching TRBD2 (6 bases). V gave up 3 bases and J gave up 4 bases, with 10 bases separating them. The CDR3 covers 13 residues. The germline V gene has CDR1 DFQATT and CDR2 SNEGSKA (reference sequence). In DNA, the CDR3 is TGCAGTGCTAGGCACGGGAGTTACAATGAGCAGTTCTTC. Protein: CSARHGSYNEQFF.

Ten or more counts support this clonotype. The rearrangement uses TRBV5-1 and TRBJ2-1; TRBD2 matches 9 bases. This CDR3 region has 15 residues. From germline, CDR1 is SGHRS and CDR2 YFSETQ. V dropped 3 bases and J dropped 3; count of bases not matched to a gene: 4. The CDR3 DNA reads as TGCGCCAGCAGCTCGGCTAGCGGGATCTACAATGAGCAGTTCTTC. Translating it yields CASSSASGIYNEQFF.

This clonotype was seen more than once but under ten times. This chain connects TRBV27 to TRBJ1-6; D is ambiguous. The CDR3 is 15 amino acids. Germline V lookup: CDR1 MNHEY, CDR2 SMNVEV (reference sequence). Trimming took 0 bases from V and 8 from J, leaving 11 bases between them. The CDR3 protein is CASSLSVNSYSPLHF. In DNA, the CDR3 is TGTGCCAGCAGTTTATCGGTAAACTCCTATTCACCCCTCCACTTT.

This chain joins TRBV12-3 or TRBV12-4 and TRBJ2-1, with 10 bases that match TRBD2. Trimming cost V 6 bases and J 12 bases; bases outside gene matches: 5. CDR3 length: 12 residues. The CDR3 sequence: CASRSSGGGQFF. Here the CDR3 DNA reads TGTGCCAGCAGATCTAGCGGGGGTGGGCAGTTCTTC.

This clonotype showed up just a few times. The rearrangement joins TRBV2 to TRBJ2-5, with 9 bases that match TRBD1. CDR1 is SNHLY and CDR2 is FYNNEI in the germline V gene. The CDR3 has 13 residues. Germline trimming cut 7 bases from V and 5 bases from J; bases unmatched to any gene: 5. CDR3 coding DNA: TGTGCCAGCAAGGAGGACAGGGGTGAGACCCAGTACTTC. Translation: CASKEDRGETQYF.

This clonotype was recorded a few times. This sequence joins TRBV29-1 and TRBJ2-1; a possible D gene is TRBD2 (6 bases). The CDR3 has 14 amino acids. The V gene lost 7 bases and the J gene lost 4 bases, with 17 bases spanning the gap. Germline-derived CDR1 and CDR2 are SQVTM and ANQGSEA. The CDR3 loop is CSARGTRIYNEQFF. In nucleotides, the CDR3 is TGCAGCGCCCGGGGGACGCGTATATACAATGAGCAGTTCTTC.

This clonotype was seen only a few times. The rearrangement joins TRBV12-3 or TRBV12-4 to TRBJ2-1; D possibly uses TRBD1 or TRBD2 (5 bases each). The length of the CDR3 is 14 residues. With 8 bases removed from V and 4 bases from J, the gap between germline ends came to 15 bases. CDR3 bases: TGTGCCAGCTTCCTTGGGGGTTCGTACAATGAGCAGTTCTTC. It yields the protein CASFLGGSYNEQFF.

Here the CDR3 reads CASSSQGSNEQFF. The CDR3 bases are TGTGCCAGCAGCTCCCAGGGAAGTAATGAGCAGTTCTTC. The genes are TRBV7-9 and TRBJ2-1; a weak D match, TRBD1 (5 bases). This CDR3 has 13 residues. Trimming pared 4 bases from V and 7 bases from J, leaving 11 bases between. Germline V lookup: CDR1 SEHNR, CDR2 FQNEAQ (reference sequence).

This clonotype was observed a handful of times. The J gene is TRBJ2-2, the V gene TRBV24-1, with 10 positions matching TRBD1. Germline CDR1 KGHDR, CDR2 SFDVKD. The CDR3 covers 14 residues. V gave up 10 bases and J gave up 4 bases; unmatched junction bases: 5. For the CDR3, the DNA is TGTGCCACGGGACAGGGGTCAACCACCGGGGAGCTGTTTTTT. Its translation: CATGQGSTTGELFF.

There are many counts of this clonotype. The chain couples TRBV10-3 to TRBJ2-3, with 9 bases lining up with TRBD2. With V trimmed by 6 bases and J by 1 base, 11 bases remained unmatched. Looked up from germline, CDR1 is ENHRY and CDR2 is SYGVKD. This CDR3 has 17 amino acids. The CDR3: CAISGTSSHPGTDTQYF. DNA of the CDR3: TGTGCCATCAGCGGGACTAGCTCCCACCCAGGCACAGATACGCAGTATTTT.

This clonotype was detected a few times. The V call is TRBV5-1, the J call TRBJ1-1, with D uncertain. The CDR3 totals 15 residues. Germline V gene sequence: CDR1 SGHRS, CDR2 YFSETQ. The ends were cut back, 4 bases at V and 3 bases at J, with 16 bases in the middle. The CDR3: CASSPVVGSDTEAFF. CDR3 in DNA: TGCGCCAGCAGCCCGGTGGTCGGGTCGGACACTGAAGCTTTCTTT. Together with reference TRBV5-1 and TRBJ1-1, the CDR3 gives the full variable domain: KAGVTQTPRYLIKTRGQQVTLSCSPISGHRSVSWYQQTPGQGLQFLFEYFSETQRNKGNFPGRFSGRQFSNSRSEMNVSTLELGDSALYLCASSPVVGSDTEAFFGQGTRLTVV.

The gene calls are TRBV27 and TRBJ1-1; 7 bases match TRBD1. J was trimmed by 0 bases and V by 3 bases; bases with no gene match: 10. Per the germline V gene, CDR1 is MNHEY and CDR2 is SMNVEV (reference sequence). The CDR3 consists of 17 residues. Here the CDR3 DNA reads TGTGCCAGCAGTTTCCGGGCAGGGGGGGCTGTGAACACTGAAGCTTTCTTT. Encoded protein: CASSFRAGGAVNTEAFF.

A few counts support this clonotype. The chain joins TRBV12-3 or TRBV12-4 to TRBJ2-3; 8 bases line up with TRBD1. The length of the CDR3 is 14 residues. J lost 4 bases, V lost 3 bases, and 3 bases had no gene match. This chain's CDR3 is CASSLDRAADTQYF. CDR3 DNA: TGTGCCAGCAGTTTGGACAGGGCGGCAGATACGCAGTATTTT.

This clonotype has just a few counts. The V and J genes are TRBV24-1 and TRBJ2-1; possible D gene TRBD1, 7 bases. This CDR3 has 14 residues. Germline assignment: CDR1 KGHDR and CDR2 SFDVKD. The germline V and J ends were trimmed by 4 bases and 7 bases, with 13 bases remaining between them. The CDR3 bases are TGTGCCACCAGTGACACGCAGGGGGGAAATGAGCAGTTCTTC. Its translation is CATSDTQGGNEQFF.

This sequence joins TRBV6-6 and TRBJ1-1; D is uncertain. Germline values: CDR1 MNHNY, CDR2 SVGAGI (reference sequence). V was clipped by 8 bases and J by 0 bases, with 10 bases between them. This CDR3 region has 13 residues. The CDR3 DNA follows: TGTGCCAGCTGCTACAGTGTGAACACTGAAGCTTTCTTT. It specifies CASCYSVNTEAFF.

The chain joins TRBV5-1 to TRBJ2-7; 8 bases are shared with TRBD1. Germline V gene data show CDR1 as SGHRS and CDR2 as YFSETQ. V shed 4 bases, J shed 4 bases, and the junction held 4 bases outside the gene matches. This CDR3 has 13 amino acids. Here the CDR3 reads CASSPRDRYEQYF. In DNA, the CDR3 is TGCGCCAGCAGCCCCCGGGACAGGTACGAGCAGTACTTC.

This clonotype showed up just a few times. The chain has TRBV5-1 and TRBJ2-3, with 10 positions matching TRBD2. The CDR3 has 16 residues. Germline loops: CDR1 SGHRS, CDR2 YFSETQ. J gave up 4 bases and V 0 bases, and 5 bases lay outside the gene matches. Here the CDR3 reads CASSLAASGRPDTQYF. Written as DNA, the CDR3 is TGCGCCAGCAGCTTGGCGGCTAGCGGGAGACCAGATACGCAGTATTTT.

This clonotype came up a few times. V gene TRBV7-9 combines with J gene TRBJ2-5; the match to TRBD2 covers 10 bases. V gave up 4 bases and J gave up 5 bases; unmatched junction bases: 7. Germline CDR1 SEHNR, CDR2 FQNEAQ (reference sequence). The CDR3 covers 15 residues. In nucleotides, the CDR3 is TGTGCCAGCAGCTATCCACTAGCGGGACTGGAGACCCAGTACTTC. Encoded protein: CASSYPLAGLETQYF.

This clonotype occurred a few times. This sequence joins TRBV10-3 and TRBJ2-7, with 7 bases identical to TRBD1. The junction had 5 bases not matched to a gene; V was cut back by 6 bases and J by 0 bases. Germline-derived CDR1 and CDR2 are ENHRY and SYGVKD. The CDR3 covers 14 residues. The CDR3 sequence: CAIRETGNSYEQYF. CDR3 DNA sequence: TGTGCCATCAGGGAGACAGGGAACTCCTACGAGCAGTACTTC.

The V and J genes are TRBV7-2 and TRBJ1-5, with 7 bases aligning to TRBD1. Looked up from germline, CDR1 is SGHTA and CDR2 is FQGNSA. J lost 2 bases, V lost 1 base, and 5 bases had no gene match. This CDR3 has 16 amino acids. The chain's CDR3 is CASSLVRGQGNQPQHF. The CDR3 nucleotides are TGTGCCAGCAGCTTAGTCCGAGGACAGGGCAATCAGCCCCAGCATTTT.

V and J are TRBV20-1 and TRBJ2-7; 9 bases match TRBD2. V lost 2 bases, J lost 2 bases, and 10 bases stayed unmatched. This CDR3 contains 16 residues. In germline, CDR1 is DFQATT, CDR2 SNEGSKA (reference sequence). The CDR3 spells CSARLALAGYAYEQYF. The CDR3 region has the DNA TGCAGTGCTAGACTCGCCCTAGCGGGGTATGCCTACGAGCAGTACTTC.

This sequence joins TRBV7-9 and TRBJ2-4, with D perhaps TRBD1 or TRBD2 (5 bases each). V was clipped by 5 bases and J by 6 bases, with 14 bases between them. The CDR3 runs 14 residues. Germline CDR1 SEHNR, CDR2 FQNEAQ (reference sequence). CDR3 in amino acids: CASSQGWAGNIQYF. Written as DNA, the CDR3 is TGTGCCAGCAGCCAGGGTTGGGCGGGAAACATTCAGTACTTC. The full variable domain, completed using reference TRBV7-9 and TRBJ2-4, is DTGVSQNPRHKITKRGQNVTFRCDPISEHNRLYWYRQTLGQGPEFLTYFQNEAQLEKSRLLSDRFSAERPKGSFSTLEIQRTEQGDSAMYLCASSQGWAGNIQYFGAGTRLSVL.

This clonotype was observed a few times. The genes are TRBV7-9 and TRBJ1-2; D is unclear. The V gene's germline CDR1 is SEHNR and CDR2 FQNEAQ (reference sequence). CDR3 length equals 11 residues. Trimming took 0 bases from V and 7 from J, leaving 3 bases between them. The CDR3 loop reads CASSLASGYTF. In DNA form, the CDR3 reads TGTGCCAGCAGCTTAGCAAGTGGCTACACCTTC.

This clonotype has just a few counts. The chain is built from TRBV20-1 and TRBJ1-5; perhaps TRBD1 as D (5 bases). Germline V gene lookup returns CDR1 DFQATT and CDR2 SNEGSKA (reference sequence). The CDR3 length is 11 residues. The V and J ends lost 6 bases and 4 bases respectively, with 7 bases between them. The CDR3 loop reads CSAGENQPQHF. DNA for the CDR3: TGCAGTGCAGGGGAGAATCAGCCCCAGCATTTT.

The chain employs TRBV5-5 and TRBJ2-2, with 8 bases lining up with TRBD1. V trimming: 9 bases; J trimming: 4 bases; junction bases outside the gene matches: 5. Germline V lookup: CDR1 SGHKS, CDR2 YYEKEE (reference sequence). The CDR3 totals 13 residues. In DNA form, the CDR3 reads TGTGCCACCCGGGGGACAGGCACCGGGGAGCTGTTTTTT. Amino acid sequence: CATRGTGTGELFF.

There are a few counts of this clonotype. The V gene is TRBV27, the J gene TRBJ2-1; no clear D. This CDR3 has 16 amino acids. Germline V lookup: CDR1 MNHEY, CDR2 SMNVEV (reference sequence). The germline V and J ends were trimmed by 6 bases and 7 bases, with 22 bases remaining between them. Written as DNA, the CDR3 is TGTGCCAGCAGCCCGTGGGTTGGCATTTCTAGGAATGAGCAGTTCTTC. Protein sequence: CASSPWVGISRNEQFF.